These 27 T cell receptor beta chains came from one sample sequenced in a study of beta chain features in type 1 diabetes. General study points: TCRB CDR3 length was moderately but significantly reduced in all four CD4+ subsets of Type 1 diabetes patients.

These receptors have no known antigen. Every bit of the isolated RNA underwent reverse transcription, so sequencing read expressed TCRB transcripts. This table comes from immunoSEQ multiplex PCR, and its TCRdb copy is limited to in-frame clones, with some not included. The sample shows about 160,000 clones, 63% of them seen only once. The sample comprised naive CD4+ T cells from blood. The origin of the receptors is a man aged 25 to 40 with type 1 diabetes.

The genes are TRBV15 and TRBJ2-5; 8 nucleotides line up with TRBD2. The CDR3 extends over 15 amino acids. The V gene end was trimmed by 1 base and the J gene end by 5 bases; junction bases not matched to a gene: 6. Germline V lookup: CDR1 LNHNV, CDR2 YYDKDF (reference sequence). As DNA, the CDR3 is TGTGCCACCAGCAGAGGACAGGTAGCGGGGGAGACCCAGTACTTC. It translates to CATSRGQVAGETQYF.

V is TRBV29-1 and J is TRBJ2-2; 9 bases match TRBD2. The germline gives CDR1 SQVTM, CDR2 ANQGSEA. This CDR3 contains 14 residues. After removal of 7 bases from V and 1 base from J, the junction contained 4 bases not matched to a gene. The CDR3 reads CSGRLAVNTGELFF. The CDR3 DNA reads TGCAGCGGGAGACTAGCGGTGAACACCGGGGAGCTGTTTTTT.

The chain couples TRBV5-4 to TRBJ2-5; 11 positions agree with TRBD2. Germline V gene sequence: CDR1 SGHNT, CDR2 YYREEE (reference sequence). The V and J ends lost 0 bases and 5 bases, in that order; junction bases with no gene match: 6. The CDR3 is made up of 16 amino acids. Here the CDR3 DNA reads TGTGCCAGCAGCTTGGGTAGCGGGGGGGCCGTCGAGACCCAGTACTTC. Amino acid sequence: CASSLGSGGAVETQYF.

The chain is built from TRBV29-1 and TRBJ1-1; D ambiguous. This CDR3 region has 12 residues. In germline, CDR1 is SQVTM, CDR2 ANQGSEA. Trimming shortened V by 4 bases and J by 7 bases, and 13 bases separated the two germline ends. CDR3 DNA: TGCAGCGTTGCCTGGCCGAAAGGTGAAGCTTTCTTT. This codes for CSVAWPKGEAFF. Full variable domain (remainder filled in from reference TRBV29-1 and TRBJ1-1): SAVISQKPSRDICQRGTSLTIQCQVDSQVTMMFWYRQQPGQSLTLIATANQGSEATYESGFVIDKFPISRPNLTFSTLTVSNMSPEDSSIYLCSVAWPKGEAFFGQGTRLTVV.

J is TRBJ2-3 and V is TRBV6-1, with 9 bases lining up with TRBD2. The trim removed 6 bases at V and 6 bases at J, leaving 10 bases unmatched. Germline-derived CDR1 and CDR2 are MNHNS and SASEGT. The CDR3 consists of 15 residues. CDR3 coding DNA: TGTGCCAGCAGACGTCTGGCGGGGGGGCCGGATACGCAGTATTTT. This translates into CASRRLAGGPDTQYF.

This chain links TRBV30 with TRBJ2-3; no reliable D call. In germline, CDR1 is GTSNPN, CDR2 SVGIG (reference sequence). Trimming left V 5 bases short and J 0 bases short, with 12 bases between. The length of the CDR3 is 14 residues. The DNA of the CDR3 is TGTGCCTGGCGGCTTAGTACTAGCACAGATACGCAGTATTTT. Its translation is CAWRLSTSTDTQYF.

The V call is TRBV7-9, the J call TRBJ2-1, with TRBD1 matching 7 bases. Germline CDR1 reads SEHNR; CDR2 reads FQNEAQ (reference sequence). With V trimmed by 5 bases and J by 13 bases, 5 bases remained unmatched. The CDR3 consists of 11 residues. The CDR3 reads CASSPGQLQFF. The CDR3 DNA reads as TGTGCCAGCAGCCCGGGACAGTTACAGTTCTTC.

This clone was counted a few times. The chain links TRBV6-6 to TRBJ2-1; 9 bases agree with TRBD1. Germline V CDR1 and CDR2: MNHNY, SVGAGI (reference sequence). J was trimmed by 8 bases and V by 6 bases; bases with no gene match: 8. CDR3 length: 14 residues. This CDR3 reads CASRSGTGSDEQFF. The CDR3 DNA is TGTGCCAGCAGGTCCGGGACAGGGTCGGATGAGCAGTTCTTC.

This clone was counted a single time. V is TRBV7-9 and J is TRBJ1-2, with D unresolved. The CDR3 has 14 amino acids. The germline V and J ends were trimmed by 5 bases and 8 bases, with 18 bases remaining between them. Germline CDR1 reads SEHNR; CDR2 reads FQNEAQ (reference sequence). CDR3 bases: TGTGCCAGCAGCGCTACACGGGATGCCGGGGGCTACACCTTC. The encoded protein is CASSATRDAGGYTF.

The rearrangement uses TRBV4-3 and TRBJ2-1, with a weak D call TRBD2 (6 bases). With 0 bases removed from V and 0 bases from J, the gap between germline ends came to 12 bases. Germline assignment: CDR1 LGHNA and CDR2 YSLEER. CDR3 length: 17 residues. CDR3: CASSQDLAGISYNEQFF. In DNA form, the CDR3 reads TGCGCCAGCAGCCAAGATTTGGCGGGGATCTCCTACAATGAGCAGTTCTTC.

This clone was picked up a small number of times. The V and J genes are TRBV30 and TRBJ1-4; D not certain. The CDR3 spans 14 residues. Trimming left V 3 bases short and J 0 bases short, with 8 bases between. The V gene's germline CDR1 is GTSNPN and CDR2 SVGIG (reference sequence). The CDR3 region is CAWRSGATNEKLFF. The CDR3 nucleotides read TGTGCCTGGAGATCAGGAGCAACTAATGAAAAACTGTTTTTT. The complete variable domain, with remaining parts taken from reference TRBV30 and TRBJ1-4, reads SQTIHQWPATLVQPVGSPLSLECTVEGTSNPNLYWYRQAAGRGLQLLFYSVGIGQISSEVPQNLSASRPQDRQFILSSKKLLLSDSGFYLCAWRSGATNEKLFFGSGTQLSVL.

The genes are TRBV29-1 and TRBJ2-1, with no clear D. Germline V gene data show CDR1 as SQVTM and CDR2 as ANQGSEA. The CDR3 contains 13 residues. V was clipped by 2 bases and J by 6 bases, with 11 bases between them. The CDR3 region has the DNA TGCAGCGTTGAACGCTCCCCGGGCAATGAGCAGTTCTTC. It yields the protein CSVERSPGNEQFF.

The rearrangement joins TRBV7-2 to TRBJ1-1; D remains unclear. Trimming stripped 7 bases from V and 0 bases from J, with 9 bases between. Germline values: CDR1 SGHTA, CDR2 FQGNSA. CDR3 length: 13 amino acids. CDR3 nucleotide sequence: TGTGCCAGCAAGGCATTAATGAACACTGAAGCTTTCTTT. Protein product: CASKALMNTEAFF.

In this sample, this clone turned up once. The V and J genes are TRBV9 and TRBJ2-2; D remains unclear. V lost 0 bases and J 6 bases, leaving 18 bases between the germline ends. This CDR3 spans 17 amino acids. CDR1 SGDLS and CDR2 YYNGEE come from the germline V gene. CDR3 DNA: TGTGCCAGCAGCGTAGTAGGCTACGGGCCGGTCCCCGGGGAGCTGTTTTTT. Translated: CASSVVGYGPVPGELFF.

This clone was found a few times. This rearrangement joins TRBV7-2 to TRBJ2-1, with D uncertain. The CDR3 runs to 16 residues. V shed 0 bases and J shed 0 bases, with 9 bases lying between them. Per the germline V gene, CDR1 is SGHTA and CDR2 is FQGNSA. The CDR3 DNA reads TGTGCCAGCAGCTTAGCCCCGGCGAGCTCCTACAATGAGCAGTTCTTC. It yields the protein CASSLAPASSYNEQFF.

This chain joins TRBV7-9 and TRBJ1-2; 7 positions match TRBD1. Per the germline V gene, CDR1 is SEHNR and CDR2 is FQNEAQ (reference sequence). V was clipped by 4 bases and J by 8 bases; unmatched bases: 7. This CDR3 contains 13 residues. CDR3 nucleotides: TGTGCCAGCAGCTACACAGGGGAGAACGGCTACACCTTC. Its protein is CASSYTGENGYTF.

CDR3 in amino acids: CASSPPGTAVYEQYF. The DNA for the CDR3 is TGTGCCAGCTCACCACCCGGGACAGCAGTCTACGAGCAGTACTTC. This chain connects TRBV18 to TRBJ2-7, with TRBD1 matching 7 bases. Germline trimming cut 0 bases from V and 3 bases from J; bases unmatched to any gene: 5. Germline CDR1 reads KGHSH; CDR2 reads LQKENI. The CDR3 is made up of 15 amino acids.

This chain joins TRBV7-2 and TRBJ2-5, with D maybe TRBD2 (6 bases). V lost 5 bases to trimming and J lost 5 bases, with 15 bases between them. CDR3 size: 14 residues. Germline V gene lookup returns CDR1 SGHTA and CDR2 FQGNSA. CDR3 nucleotides: TGTGCCAGCAGCGCAATTAGCGGTGGGGAGACCCAGTACTTC. Translating it yields CASSAISGGETQYF.

This chain uses TRBV16 with TRBJ2-2, with D uncertain. Looked up from germline, CDR1 is KGHSY and CDR2 is FQNENV. The CDR3 sequence is 14 residues long. V shed 7 bases and J shed 5 bases, with 14 bases lying between them. CDR3 sequence reads: CASTPSIATGELFF. Written as DNA, the CDR3 is TGTGCCAGCACGCCTTCTATTGCGACCGGGGAGCTGTTTTTT.

Written as DNA, the CDR3 is TGCAGCGTTGCTAAGGGGGCTCAAGAGACCCAGTACTTC. This codes for CSVAKGAQETQYF. The rearrangement joins TRBV29-1 to TRBJ2-5; 7 bases are a match to TRBD1. The CDR3 covers 13 residues. The ends lost 4 bases at V and 2 bases at J; junction bases unmatched: 4. Germline CDR1 SQVTM, CDR2 ANQGSEA.

The V call is TRBV29-1, the J call TRBJ1-2; no clear D gene. Germline V gene sequence: CDR1 SQVTM, CDR2 ANQGSEA. V dropped 6 bases and J dropped 13 bases, with 27 bases sitting between them. This CDR3 comprises 14 residues. The CDR3 sequence: CSVRALGLSVTSTF. CDR3 sequence (DNA): TGCAGCGTGCGCGCCCTGGGTCTATCGGTTACAAGCACCTTC.

The rearrangement joins TRBV4-3 to TRBJ1-2; 12 bases match TRBD1. CDR1 is LGHNA and CDR2 is YSLEER in the germline V gene. There are 15 residues in the CDR3. V dropped 0 bases and J dropped 8; count of bases not matched to a gene: 4. The CDR3 is CASSQDTGQGAGYTF. CDR3 sequence (DNA): TGCGCCAGCAGCCAAGATACGGGACAGGGGGCCGGCTACACCTTC.

The J gene is TRBJ2-6, the V gene TRBV28; possibly TRBD1 for D (5 bases). Trimming pared 5 bases from V and 0 bases from J, leaving 5 bases between. The CDR3 runs to 14 residues. Germline CDR1 MDHEN, CDR2 SYDVKM. The CDR3 DNA reads TGTGCCAGCAGTGACAGCTCTGGGGCCAACGTCCTGACTTTC. Protein sequence: CASSDSSGANVLTF.

The rearrangement uses TRBV29-1 and TRBJ2-1, with D possibly being TRBD1 (6 bases). The CDR3 is made up of 12 amino acids. CDR1 SQVTM and CDR2 ANQGSEA come from the germline V gene. Trimming removed 1 base at V and 9 bases at J, with 10 bases between. The CDR3 sequence: CSVEAQGSEQFF. DNA for the CDR3: TGCAGCGTTGAAGCCCAGGGGAGTGAGCAGTTCTTC.

This chain connects TRBV11-2 to TRBJ2-1; D gene uncertain. The CDR3 is 14 residues long. Germline lookup yields CDR1 SGHAT and CDR2 FQNNGV. Trimming removed 1 base from V and 5 bases from J, with 9 bases in between. CDR3 DNA sequence: TGTGCCAGCAGCTTAGGGGCCAGTAACAATGAGCAGTTCTTC. Translation: CASSLGASNNEQFF.

This clone was counted a single time. One end of the junction is discordant with germline, which a read error may explain. In DNA form, the CDR3 reads TGTGCCAGCAGCCTAGCGGCGGAGGCAAAACTGTTTTTT. This codes for CASSLAAEAKLFF. The V and J genes are TRBV7-2 and TRBJ1-4; unclear D gene. CDR1 and CDR2 (germline): SGHTA, FQGNSA. The CDR3 has 13 residues.

This clone has just a few counts. V and J are TRBV13 and TRBJ2-2; weak D call: TRBD1 (5 bases). The CDR3 extends over 13 amino acids. Trimming took 5 bases from V and 6 from J, leaving 10 bases between them. CDR1 and CDR2 (germline): PRHDT, FYEKMQ (reference sequence). The CDR3 here is CASSLRDAGELFF. The CDR3 coding sequence is TGTGCCAGCAGCCTCAGGGATGCCGGGGAGCTGTTTTTT.